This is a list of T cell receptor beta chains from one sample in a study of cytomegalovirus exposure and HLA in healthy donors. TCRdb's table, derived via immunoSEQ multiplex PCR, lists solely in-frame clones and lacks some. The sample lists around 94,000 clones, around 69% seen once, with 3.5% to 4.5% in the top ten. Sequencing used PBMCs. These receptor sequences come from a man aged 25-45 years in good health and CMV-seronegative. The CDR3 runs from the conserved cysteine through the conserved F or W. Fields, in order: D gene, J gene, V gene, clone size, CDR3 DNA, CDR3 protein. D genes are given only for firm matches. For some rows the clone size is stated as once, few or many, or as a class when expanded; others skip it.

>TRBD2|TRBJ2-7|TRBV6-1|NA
TGTGCCAGCCAATTTGGCGGGAGGTTTGCCTACGAGCAGTACTTC
CASQFGGRFAYEQYF
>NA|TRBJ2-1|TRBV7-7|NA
TGTGCTAGCAGCTTAGACCGGACAGACAATGAGCAGTTCTTC
CASSLDRTDNEQFF
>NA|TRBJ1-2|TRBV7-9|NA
TGTGCCAGCAGAACAGATAACTATGGCTACACCTTC
CASRTDNYGYTF
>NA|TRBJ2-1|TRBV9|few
TGTGCCAGCAGCGTAGGCGGCGGGACCCTTTCCTCCTACAATGAGCAGTTCTTC
CASSVGGGTLSSYNEQFF
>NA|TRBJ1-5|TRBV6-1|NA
TGTGCCAGCAGTGTGAAAGAGAGCAATCAGCCCCAGCATTTT
CASSVKESNQPQHF
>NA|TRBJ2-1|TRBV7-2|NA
TGTGCCAGCAGCCAAGGTACAGGGTTATTGAATGAGCAGTTCTTC
CASSQGTGLLNEQFF
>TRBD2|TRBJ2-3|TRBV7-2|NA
TGTGCCAGCAGGGGGGGGGAGAGGGATACGCAGTATTTT
CASRGGERDTQYF
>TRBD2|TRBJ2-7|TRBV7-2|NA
TGTGCCAGCAGCTTTTATAGCGGGGGGGTCTCCTACGAGCAGTACTTC
CASSFYSGGVSYEQYF
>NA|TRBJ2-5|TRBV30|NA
TGTGCCTGGAGTGTACGTCGGCAAGAGACCCAGTACTTC
CAWSVRRQETQYF
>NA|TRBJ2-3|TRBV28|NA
TGTGCCAGCAGTGCGGGAACAGATACGCAGTATTTT
CASSAGTDTQYF